This T cell receptor (beta chain) was found in a study of blood T cell repertoires in COVID-19. Study at large: Some COVID-19 samples were acute and others convalescent; all came from the United States, Italy and Spain. The analysed material was cDNA or gDNA that came from T cells, B-cell-depleted T cells, or PBMCs.

The assay was immunoSEQ multiplex PCR, and TCRdb's table has in-frame clones only and misses some. The sample carries roughly 88,000 clones, 85% to 95% recorded once. Germline lookup yields CDR1 MGHRA and CDR2 YSYEKL. Trimming took 1 base from V and 5 from J, leaving 14 bases between them. The CDR3 sequence is 15 residues long. The chain couples TRBV4-1 to TRBJ2-5, with a tentative D call TRBD1 (6 bases). This receptor was identified in a woman aged 50 to 60 in a cohort sampled during active COVID-19. The sample taken for sequencing was peripheral blood. For the CDR3, the DNA is TGCGCCAGCAGCCAAGTCCCAGGGGAGACTGAGACCCAGTACTTC. This sequence encodes CASSQVPGETETQYF.